This T cell receptor beta chain was profiled in a study of beta chain features in type 1 diabetes. Study in general: There was similarity between patients and healthy donors in age, gender and cell yields. Analysis included 107,917,701 sorted cells drawn from all samples.

Only one heparinised blood draw was taken per donor, and its volume averaged about 116 mL. Germline assignment: CDR1 SEHNR and CDR2 FQNEAQ (reference sequence). CDR3 size: 13 residues. V dropped 1 base and J dropped 5 bases, with 6 bases sitting between them. What was sequenced were expressed TCRB transcripts, since all of the isolated RNA had been reverse transcribed. TCRdb keeps only in-frame clones here, not all; method: immunoSEQ multiplex PCR. This table has fewer than 350,000 clones, 8% appearing once. The receptor was derived from a woman aged 18-29 years in good health. Material for sequencing was central memory CD4+ T cells from blood. The gene calls are TRBV7-9 and TRBJ1-5; D gene ambiguous. The CDR3 sequence is CASSLGSDQPQHF. CDR3 DNA sequence: TGTGCCAGCAGCTTAGGCTCGGATCAGCCCCAGCATTTT.